The sequence of this TCR beta chain was determined in a study of T cell clones after liver transplantation. Across the whole study: Post-transplant blood was tracked for graft-donor-reactive T cell clones identified in a pre-transplant mixed lymphocyte reaction. Tolerance: complete withdrawal held at least one year, liver enzymes staying within twice normal.

The CDR3 totals 15 residues. In the case of this clone: The antigen is undetermined.

Profiled with immunoSEQ multiplex PCR; TCRdb holds only in-frame clones, not every one. The top ten clones hold 0.45% to 0.55% of a sample with tens of thousands of clones, around four fifths of them seen once. Broader study findings: A significant post-transplant drop in circulating graft-donor-reactive CD4 TCRbeta sequences occurred in most of the 8 subjects.

The chain carries TRBV21-1 and TRBJ2-1; the listed D gene, TRBD2, was not tested against the DNA. TRBV21-1 is deemed a pseudogene. The material sequenced was CD4+ T cells from blood, taken approximately 45 months after liver transplant. The sequence was collected from a human patient who received a liver transplant. The graft donor may account for some of the T cells. This CDR3 reads CASSGLQRLRSEQFF. In DNA, the CDR3 is TGTGCCAGCAGCGGCCTGCAGCGGCTAAGGAGTGAGCAGTTCTTC.